This TCR beta chain was sequenced during a study of blood T cell repertoires in COVID-19. Study context: Whether acute or convalescent, the COVID-19 samples came from the United States, Italy and Spain. T cells, B-cell-depleted T cells, or PBMCs supplied cDNA or gDNA.

About this clone itself: The same CDR3 also results from other DNA sequences found in this sample.

Methods used by the authors: For nucleated cells, counts were estimated from reference gene primer amplification. Using immunoSEQ multiplex PCR, the repertoire was profiled, and TCRdb retains in-frame clones only, with some absent. The DNA gave D and trimming, while V, J and clone size come from that table. This table has about 61,000 clones, around 77% appearing once. The CDR3 totals 15 residues. From germline, CDR1 is SQVTM and CDR2 ANQGSEA. Trimming took 3 bases from V and 4 from J; bases not matched to a gene: 10. This sequence originates from a man of 80 years or more with active or convalescent COVID-19. Sequenced material: peripheral blood. The chain recombines TRBV29-1 with TRBJ2-7, with 9 bases identical to TRBD1. The CDR3 loop reads CSVEGGTGGLYEQYF. Written as DNA, the CDR3 is TGCAGCGTTGAGGGTGGAACAGGGGGCCTGTACGAGCAGTACTTC.